The source of this TCR beta chain is a study of cytomegalovirus exposure and HLA in healthy donors. Study-level information: An earlier analysis found 110 million or so unique TCR beta sequences from about 190 million T cells. Study-wide results and caveats: The authors listed approximately 150 TCR beta chains as cytomegalovirus-associated. Presence/absence analyses supposed approximately even sequencing depth among donors.

13 Jbeta primers and 60 Vbeta primers were used for the PCR. TCRdb's copy holds only in-frame clones and misses some; the assay was immunoSEQ multiplex PCR. The sample holds approximately 150,000 clones, around 80% seen once. Note on this clone: The antigen is unknown.

CDR1 and CDR2 (germline): LNHNV, YYDKDF (reference sequence). The ends lost 0 bases at V and 1 base at J; junction bases unmatched: 5. The CDR3 length is 17 residues. The chain recombines TRBV15 with TRBJ2-1, with 8 bases matching TRBD2. This receptor was taken from a woman in her 50s in good health and CMV-seropositive. Sequencing input: PBMCs. The CDR3 loop is CATSRDLGTRSYNEQFF. The DNA for the CDR3 is TGTGCCACCAGCAGAGATCTCGGGACTAGGTCCTACAATGAGCAGTTCTTC.